This T cell receptor beta chain was retrieved from a study of blood T cell repertoires in COVID-19 (dated by TCRdb to the early 2020s). The study in broad terms: Collaborator samples came from the United States, Italy and Spain and covered acute and convalescent phases of COVID-19. The prospective study material was composed of cDNA or gDNA derived from T cells, B-cell-depleted T cells, or PBMCs. Deeply sampled blood TCRbeta repertoires from subjects exposed to, actively infected with, or recovered from COVID-19 were included in the dataset. The repertoires were released in a freely available public database meant as a resource for research on the immune response to SARS-CoV-2. Samples came from the ongoing ImmuneRACE study (first 160 participants) plus 1,254 subjects from 6 global collaborators. Nearly every sample came with metadata listing a de-identified subject ID, COVID-19 status, age in years and sex. Where available, HLA class I and class II types were obtained from metadata supplied by the sample provider rather than from assay-based typing. Study-level results and caveats: Clinical and demographic metadata were provided uncurated, with the amount varying by source and participant.

At one collaborating source in Seattle, patients were enrolled during active infection and were followed longitudinally through the course of disease. Collaborating institutions collected whole blood in K2EDTA tubes following their own protocols. Collaborator samples were shipped for TCRbeta analysis as frozen whole blood, isolated PBMCs, or DNA extracted from either sample type. The immunoSEQ Assay, a bias-controlled multiplex PCR, was used to amplify TCRbeta CDR3 regions from genomic DNA. On the authors' methods: The number of nucleated cells in each sample was estimated from the amplification of reference gene primers within the assay. Sequence reads were collapsed and filtered to measure the absolute abundance of every unique TCRbeta CDR3 rearrangement. For each sample, productive Simpson clonality was calculated by taking the square root of Simpson's diversity index across productive rearrangements. TCRdb mirrors the immuneACCESS table, restricted to in-frame sequences. Some clones are absent from its copies; in checked studies, under half trace to an unresolved V gene, and the reason for the others is unknown. The V and J calls and clone size are taken from that table; D and trimming were inferred from the DNA. Across this sample there are about 15,000 clones, with 70% to 90% seen only once. Clones ranked in the top ten supply approximately 34% of the sample.

Points on this clone: The antigen this receptor binds is unknown. It has no much larger one-base neighbor in the sample; base qualities were not kept.

The sequence came from a woman older than 75 with COVID-19, enrolled during active disease. The sequenced material came from peripheral blood.

The CDR3 has the sequence CASMDRGDGYTF. Read as DNA, the sequence is TGTGCCAGCATGGACAGGGGGGATGGCTACACCTTC. The chain joins TRBV25-1 to TRBJ1-2; 10 bases in the junction line up with TRBD1. V and J are trimmed by 7 bases and 6 bases, and the gene matches miss 2 bases of the junction. For CDR1 and CDR2, the germline V gene lists MGHDK and SYGVNS. The CDR3 runs 12 amino acids, cysteine and phenylalanine included. Only the CDR3 DNA is retained, 36 bases long and in frame from the first base.